This T cell receptor beta chain appears in the sequencing data of a study of T cells in Graves' hyperthyroidism and ophthalmopathy. As for the study in general: The blood sample was taken at first diagnosis, before treatment began.

This clonotype appeared many times. Patients aged 18 to 65 had newly diagnosed hyperthyroidism lasting under 2 months. Patients with uncontrolled infections, other autoimmune diseases, pregnancy or lactation were excluded. The PBMCs were sourced from fresh peripheral blood (less than 11 ml). TCR beta CDR3 regions were amplified from RNA transcripts. Primed by the HTBI set, a first-round RT-PCR was run on the TCR CDR3. From the multiplex PCR reads, TCRdb called clonotypes with MiXCR, one entry per CDR3 protein. The sample holds more than 500,000 distinct CDR3 sequences, around 15% seen once. In germline, CDR1 is SEHNR, CDR2 FQNEAQ (reference sequence). The CDR3 loop spans 16 amino acids. The ends lost 6 bases at V and 4 bases at J; junction bases unmatched: 14.

This clonotype originated in a woman aged 40 to 55 with Graves' hyperthyroidism. Sequenced: blood. The chain is built from TRBV7-9 and TRBJ2-7, with 8 bases fitting TRBD2. The CDR3 here is CASRGSSGSGSYEQYF. The CDR3, as DNA: TGTGCCAGCAGGGGGTCGAGCGGGAGCGGGAGTTACGAGCAGTACTTC. Full variable domain (missing parts from reference TRBV7-9 and TRBJ2-7): DTGVSQNPRHKITKRGQNVTFRCDPISEHNRLYWYRQTLGQGPEFLTYFQNEAQLEKSRLLSDRFSAERPKGSFSTLEIQRTEQGDSAMYLCASRGSSGSGSYEQYFGPGTRLTVT.